Below, 3 T cell receptor beta chains from the same sample are listed, as sequenced in a study of OX40 agonist ivuxolimab in advanced cancers. Assay used: immunoSEQ multiplex PCR; TCRdb lists only in-frame clones, some missing. Here the sample spans 70,000 to 80,000 clones, about 85% being singletons. Source: CD4+ or CD8+ T cells sorted from blood, taken in a trial of the OX40 agonist ivuxolimab. These receptors were collected from an adult with an advanced solid tumor such as melanoma, head and neck, liver or kidney cancer.

J is TRBJ1-5 and V is TRBV6-5; D call uncertain. Trimming took off 2 bases at V and 0 bases at J, with 8 bases between the two ends. This CDR3 contains 15 residues. Germline loops: CDR1 MNHEY, CDR2 SVGAGI. The CDR3 region has the DNA TGTGCCAGCAGTTACGCGTGGAATAGCAATCAGCCCCAGCATTTT. Residues: CASSYAWNSNQPQHF.

DNA of the CDR3: TGTGCCAGCAGCACGGGAGCCACCTCCTACGAGCAGTACTTC. This gives the protein CASSTGATSYEQYF. The chain links TRBV11-1 to TRBJ2-7; D is possibly TRBD2 (6 bases). The germline V and J ends were trimmed by 5 bases and 0 bases, with 11 bases remaining between them. The CDR3 loop spans 14 amino acids. Per germline, CDR1 SGHAT and CDR2 FQDESV (reference sequence). The full variable domain, its missing parts supplied by reference TRBV11-1 and TRBJ2-7, is EAEVAQSPRYKITEKSQAVAFWCDPISGHATLYWYRQILGQGPELLVQFQDESVVDDSQLPKDRFSAERLKGVDSTLKIQPAELGDSAMYLCASSTGATSYEQYFGPGTRLTVT.

The chain links TRBV27 to TRBJ2-3, with TRBD2 matching over 7 bases. The CDR3 loop spans 15 amino acids. Per germline, CDR1 MNHEY and CDR2 SMNVEV (reference sequence). Germline trimming cut 2 bases from V and 6 bases from J; bases unmatched to any gene: 8. The CDR3 region is CASSLGGGSADTQYF. CDR3 in DNA: TGTGCCAGCAGTTTAGGCGGGGGATCCGCCGATACGCAGTATTTT.